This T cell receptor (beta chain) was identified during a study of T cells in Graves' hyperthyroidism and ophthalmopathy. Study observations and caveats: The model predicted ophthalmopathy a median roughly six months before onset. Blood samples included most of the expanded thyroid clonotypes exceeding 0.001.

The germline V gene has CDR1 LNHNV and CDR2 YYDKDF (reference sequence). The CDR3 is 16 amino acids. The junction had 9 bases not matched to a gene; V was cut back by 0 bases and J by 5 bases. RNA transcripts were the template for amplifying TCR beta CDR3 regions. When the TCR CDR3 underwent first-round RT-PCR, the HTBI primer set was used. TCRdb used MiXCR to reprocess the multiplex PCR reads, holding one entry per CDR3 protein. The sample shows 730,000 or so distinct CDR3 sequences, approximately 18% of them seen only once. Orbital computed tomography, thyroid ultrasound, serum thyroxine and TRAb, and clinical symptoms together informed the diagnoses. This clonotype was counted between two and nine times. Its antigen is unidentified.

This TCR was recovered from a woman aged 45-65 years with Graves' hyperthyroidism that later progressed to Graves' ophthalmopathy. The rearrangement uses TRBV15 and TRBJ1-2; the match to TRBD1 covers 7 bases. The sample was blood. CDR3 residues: CATSRDLVTGLYGYTF. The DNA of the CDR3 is TGTGCCACCAGCAGAGATCTTGTGACAGGGTTGTATGGCTACACCTTC.